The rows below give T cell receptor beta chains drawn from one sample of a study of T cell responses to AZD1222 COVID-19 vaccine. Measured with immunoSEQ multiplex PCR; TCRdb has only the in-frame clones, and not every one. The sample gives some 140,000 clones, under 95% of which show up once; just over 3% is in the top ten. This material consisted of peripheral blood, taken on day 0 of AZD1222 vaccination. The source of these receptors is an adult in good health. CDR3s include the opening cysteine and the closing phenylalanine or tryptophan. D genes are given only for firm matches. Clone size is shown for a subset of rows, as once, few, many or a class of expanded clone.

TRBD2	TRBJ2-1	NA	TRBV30	CAWSSGGDNEQFF	TGTGCCTGGAGTAGTGGGGGGGACAATGAGCAGTTCTTC
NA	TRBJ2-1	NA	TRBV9	CASSVLSSEGIEQFF	TGTGCCAGCAGCGTATTGTCTAGTGAGGGTATTGAGCAGTTCTTC
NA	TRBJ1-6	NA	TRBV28	CASSFSRVYSPLHF	TGTGCCAGCAGTTTTAGCAGGGTATATTCACCCCTCCACTTT
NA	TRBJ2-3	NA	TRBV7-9	CASSSVQGSTDTQYF	TGTGCCAGCAGCTCTGTGCAGGGAAGCACAGATACGCAGTATTTT
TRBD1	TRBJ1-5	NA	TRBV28	CASFPGGGNQPQHF	TGTGCCAGCTTTCCAGGGGGAGGCAATCAGCCCCAGCATTTT
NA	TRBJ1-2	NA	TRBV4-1	CASSQIPDSPGRGYTF	TGCGCCAGCAGCCAAATCCCGGACAGTCCAGGGAGGGGCTACACCTTC
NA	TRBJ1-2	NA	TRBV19	CASRIQAGLGYGYTF	TGTGCCAGTAGGATACAGGCGGGGCTCGGCTATGGCTACACCTTC
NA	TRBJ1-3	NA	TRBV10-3	CAISEGYGAAVGNTIYF	TGTGCCATCAGTGAGGGCTATGGGGCTGCTGTTGGAAACACCATATATTTT
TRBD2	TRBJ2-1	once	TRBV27	CASSRSGRINEQFF	TGTGCCAGCAGTAGGAGCGGGAGGATCAATGAGCAGTTCTTC
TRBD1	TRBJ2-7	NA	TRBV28	CASTGSGTGSYEQYF	TGTGCCAGCACGGGATCCGGGACAGGATCCTACGAGCAGTACTTC
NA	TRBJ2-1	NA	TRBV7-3	CASSLATGSSYNEQFF	TGTGCCAGCAGCCTCGCGACTGGGAGCTCCTACAATGAGCAGTTCTTC
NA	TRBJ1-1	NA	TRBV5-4	CASSLDGGYTEAFF	TGTGCCAGCAGCTTGGACGGGGGATACACTGAAGCTTTCTTT
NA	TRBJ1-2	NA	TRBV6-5	CASCYSRAREEGYTF	TGTGCCAGCTGCTACTCCCGGGCTCGGGAGGAAGGCTACACCTTC
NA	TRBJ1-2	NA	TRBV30	CAWSNRAHYGYTF	TGTGCCTGGAGTAATAGGGCTCACTATGGCTACACCTTC
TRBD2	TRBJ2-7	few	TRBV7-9	CASSSWTSGSSYEQYF	TGTGCCAGCAGCTCATGGACTAGCGGGAGCTCCTACGAGCAGTACTTC
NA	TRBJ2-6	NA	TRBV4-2	CASSQIQDSGANVLTF	TGTGCCAGCAGCCAAATACAGGACTCTGGGGCCAACGTCCTGACTTTC
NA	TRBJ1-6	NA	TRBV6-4	CASSVTGLYNSPLHF	TGTGCCAGCAGTGTCACAGGCCTATATAATTCACCCCTCCACTTT
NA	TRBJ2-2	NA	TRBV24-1	CATSASGELFF	TGTGCCACCAGTGCCTCCGGGGAGCTGTTTTTT
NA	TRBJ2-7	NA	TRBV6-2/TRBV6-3	CASRYGTARAGGSYEQYF	TGTGCCAGCAGATACGGGACAGCCCGTGCCGGGGGCTCCTACGAGCAGTACTTC
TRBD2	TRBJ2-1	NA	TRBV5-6	CASSRTSGRVRSDEQFF	TGTGCCAGCAGCCGGACTAGCGGGAGAGTAAGGTCGGATGAGCAGTTCTTC
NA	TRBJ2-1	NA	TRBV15	CATSRDREYNEQFF	TGTGCCACCAGCAGAGATCGGGAGTACAATGAGCAGTTCTTC
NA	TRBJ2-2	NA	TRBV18	CASSPEQAGELFF	TGTGCCAGCTCACCCGAGCAGGCCGGGGAGCTGTTTTTT
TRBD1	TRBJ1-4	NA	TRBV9	CASGQGEKLFF	TGTGCCAGCGGACAGGGGGAAAAACTGTTTTTT
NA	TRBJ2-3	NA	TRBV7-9	CASSLTDTQYF	TGTGCCAGCAGCCTCACAGATACGCAGTATTTT
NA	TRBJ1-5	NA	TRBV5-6	CASSFGTHNQPQHF	TGTGCCAGCAGCTTCGGGACTCACAATCAGCCCCAGCATTTT
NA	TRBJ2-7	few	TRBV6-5	CASSYRPTYEQYF	TGTGCCAGCAGTTACCGCCCGACCTACGAGCAGTACTTC
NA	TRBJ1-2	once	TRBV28	CASQGINYGYTF	TGTGCCAGCCAGGGGATTAACTATGGCTACACCTTC
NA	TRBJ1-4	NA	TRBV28	CASSFRDRARDGEKLFF	TGTGCCAGCAGTTTCCGCGACCGGGCTCGGGACGGGGAAAAACTGTTTTTT
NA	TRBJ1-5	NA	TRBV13	CASSLRDRQPQHF	TGTGCCAGCAGCTTAAGGGACCGCCAGCCCCAGCATTTT
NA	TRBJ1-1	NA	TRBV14	CASSQGSSHTEAFF	TGTGCCAGCAGCCAAGGTTCCTCACACACTGAAGCTTTCTTT
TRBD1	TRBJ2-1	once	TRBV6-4	CASSPGTGGREQFF	TGTGCCAGCAGTCCCGGGACAGGGGGACGTGAGCAGTTCTTC
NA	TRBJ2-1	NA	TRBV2	CASCGPQHYNEQFF	TGTGCCAGTTGTGGGCCCCAACACTACAATGAGCAGTTCTTC
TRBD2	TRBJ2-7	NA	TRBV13	CASSSYRTSGRDGEQYF	TGTGCCAGCAGCTCGTACCGGACTAGCGGGAGGGATGGCGAGCAGTACTTC
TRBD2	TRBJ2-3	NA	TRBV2	CAGGDGASTDTQYF	TGTGCCGGGGGGGACGGAGCGTCCACAGATACGCAGTATTTT
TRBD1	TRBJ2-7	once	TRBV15	CATSSPGQKEYEQYF	TGTGCCACCAGCAGTCCGGGACAGAAGGAGTACGAGCAGTACTTC
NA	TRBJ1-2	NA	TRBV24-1	CATSDFSGEGYTF	TGTGCCACCAGTGATTTTTCCGGGGAAGGCTACACCTTC
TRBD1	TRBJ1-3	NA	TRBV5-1	CASSLSGDSSGNTIYF	TGCGCCAGCAGCTTGTCAGGGGACAGCTCTGGAAACACCATATATTTT
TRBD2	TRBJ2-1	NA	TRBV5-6	CASSSLGASGRRDNEQFF	TGTGCCAGCAGCTCCCTAGGGGCTAGCGGGAGAAGGGACAATGAGCAGTTCTTC
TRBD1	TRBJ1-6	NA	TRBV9	CASSVADRDVSPLHF	TGTGCCAGCAGCGTAGCGGACAGGGACGTTTCACCCCTCCACTTT